These T cell receptor beta chains were read from a single sample in a study of cytomegalovirus exposure and HLA in healthy donors. The assay was immunoSEQ multiplex PCR, and TCRdb's table has in-frame clones only and misses some. The table includes 100,000 or so clones, approximately 81% detected once. The sequenced material came from PBMCs. The receptors shown here come from a young man in good health and CMV-seronegative. CDR3s include the opening cysteine and the closing phenylalanine or tryptophan. D genes are given only for firm matches. The size entry is marked missing in some rows and otherwise reads once, few, many or a size class.

d_gene,v_gene,abundance,j_gene,CDR3aa,CDR3nt
TRBD1,TRBV27,.,TRBJ2-7,CASRETGQGYEQYF,TGTGCCAGCAGAGAAACGGGACAGGGCTACGAGCAGTACTTC
.,TRBV5-1,.,TRBJ2-3,CASRRDYTQYF,TGCGCCAGCAGGAGGGATTATACGCAGTATTTT
.,TRBV18,.,TRBJ1-2,CASSPRDLNYGYTF,TGTGCCAGCTCACCACGGGACTTGAACTATGGCTACACCTTC
.,TRBV15,.,TRBJ1-1,CATSRDHDSGVGTEAFF,TGTGCCACCAGCAGAGATCATGACAGTGGGGTAGGGACTGAAGCTTTCTTT
TRBD1,TRBV11-2,.,TRBJ2-7,CASSTDRVYEQYF,TGTGCCAGCAGCACAGACAGGGTGTACGAGCAGTACTTC
.,TRBV7-8,.,TRBJ1-6,CASRDPGHSPLHF,TGTGCCAGCAGAGATCCAGGGCACTCACCCCTCCACTTT
.,TRBV19,once,TRBJ2-5,CASSIDWRQETQYF,TGTGCCAGTAGTATAGATTGGAGGCAAGAGACCCAGTACTTC
TRBD1,TRBV5-1,once,TRBJ2-7,CASSLEGGAHEQYF,TGCGCCAGCAGCTTGGAAGGGGGCGCACACGAGCAGTACTTC
TRBD1,TRBV7-6,.,TRBJ2-7,CASSLASPGQGSYEQYF,TGTGCCAGCAGCTTAGCGTCGCCGGGACAGGGCTCCTACGAGCAGTACTTC
.,TRBV4-3,once,TRBJ1-6,CASSHPVRGSWVLHF,TGCGCCAGCAGCCATCCCGTCAGGGGATCCTGGGTCCTCCACTTT
TRBD1,TRBV12-5,.,TRBJ1-5,CASGLTGGGNQPQHF,TGTGCTAGTGGCCTGACAGGGGGTGGCAATCAGCCCCAGCATTTT
.,TRBV27,.,TRBJ2-7,CASSFGGYEQYF,TGTGCCAGCAGTTTCGGCGGCTACGAGCAGTACTTC
TRBD2,TRBV19,.,TRBJ2-7,CASSRTSGGNYEQYF,TGTGCCAGTAGTCGAACTAGCGGGGGGAACTACGAGCAGTACTTC
.,TRBV28,.,TRBJ2-5,CASIHGRQYQETQYF,TGTGCCAGCATTCACGGCAGACAGTACCAAGAGACCCAGTACTTC
.,TRBV6-6,.,TRBJ1-2,CASRRLQGVYGYTF,TGTGCCAGCAGGCGCCTACAGGGAGTCTATGGCTACACCTTC
.,TRBV19,.,TRBJ2-5,CASSSRDWGLGETQYF,TGTGCCAGTAGTTCCCGGGACTGGGGATTGGGAGAGACCCAGTACTTC
.,TRBV1,.,TRBJ2-5,CTSSPRETQYF,TGCACCAGCAGCCCTCGGGAGACCCAGTACTTC
TRBD2,TRBV19,.,TRBJ2-5,CASSMNPGLAAQETQYF,TGTGCCAGTAGTATGAACCCGGGACTAGCGGCCCAAGAGACCCAGTACTTC
.,TRBV9,.,TRBJ2-7,CASSSGGRYEQYF,TGTGCCAGCAGTTCGGGGGGCCGGTACGAGCAGTACTTC
TRBD1,TRBV6-5,.,TRBJ1-3,CASIPTGSSGNTIYF,TGTGCCAGCATCCCGACAGGGAGCTCTGGAAACACCATATATTTT
TRBD1,TRBV27,.,TRBJ1-2,CASSLTGDYGYTF,TGTGCCAGCAGCCTTACAGGGGACTATGGCTACACCTTC
TRBD1,TRBV6-5,.,TRBJ1-4,CASSRTGRTHEKLFF,TGTGCCAGCAGTAGGACAGGAAGAACGCATGAAAAACTGTTTTTT
TRBD1,TRBV29-1,.,TRBJ1-2,CSVGLGTGDSGYTF,TGCAGCGTTGGGCTAGGGACAGGGGATAGTGGCTACACCTTC
.,TRBV5-4,once,TRBJ2-5,CASSSRREKETQYF,TGTGCCAGCAGCTCCCGACGGGAAAAAGAGACCCAGTACTTC
.,TRBV6-4,.,TRBJ1-4,CASSDSRTFATNEKLFF,TGTGCCAGCAGTGACTCTAGGACATTTGCAACTAATGAAAAACTGTTTTTT
TRBD1,TRBV12-5,.,TRBJ2-3,CASGPGQGFTDTQYF,TGTGCTAGTGGTCCAGGACAGGGTTTTACAGATACGCAGTATTTT
TRBD2,TRBV5-8,.,TRBJ2-7,CAGGVGQFYEQYF,TGTGCCGGGGGGGTCGGGCAGTTTTACGAGCAGTACTTC
.,TRBV1,.,TRBJ2-3,CTSSHEYSAGGTDTQYF,TGCACCAGCAGCCATGAATACTCAGCGGGGGGCACAGATACGCAGTATTTT
.,TRBV2,.,TRBJ2-2,CAGTGLGTGELFF,TGTGCCGGAACAGGGCTGGGGACCGGGGAGCTGTTTTTT
TRBD1,TRBV15,.,TRBJ1-5,CATSREDRANQPQHF,TGTGCCACCAGCAGGGAGGACAGGGCTAATCAGCCCCAGCATTTT
.,TRBV29-1,.,TRBJ2-5,CSVAGRETQYF,TGCAGCGTTGCAGGGCGGGAGACCCAGTACTTC
.,TRBV2,.,TRBJ2-1,CASKNLPGRYEQFF,TGTGCCAGCAAGAATCTGCCCGGGAGATATGAGCAGTTCTTC
.,TRBV10-1,.,TRBJ2-2,CASSESLVNTGELFF,TGCGCCAGCAGTGAGTCCCTAGTGAACACCGGGGAGCTGTTTTTT
.,TRBV6-1,once,TRBJ1-2,CASKPVAFYGYTF,TGTGCCAGCAAACCGGTCGCCTTCTATGGCTACACCTTC
.,TRBV5-1,.,TRBJ1-3,CASSPGGVTGNTIYF,TGCGCCAGCAGCCCGGGAGGGGTAACTGGAAACACCATATATTTT
.,TRBV19,once,TRBJ2-5,CASSIGRQETQYF,TGTGCCAGTAGTATAGGCAGGCAAGAGACCCAGTACTTC
TRBD1,TRBV6-5,.,TRBJ1-2,CASSSTGAVGYTF,TGTGCCAGCAGTTCGACAGGGGCGGTTGGCTACACCTTC
TRBD1,TRBV10-1,once,TRBJ2-5,CASSESRQGQETQYF,TGCGCCAGCAGTGAGTCGCGACAGGGCCAAGAGACCCAGTACTTC
TRBD1,TRBV25-1,.,TRBJ1-5,CASRTDRGRPGQPQHF,TGTGCCAGCAGGACCGACAGGGGGCGCCCGGGGCAGCCCCAGCATTTT
.,TRBV15,few,TRBJ1-1,CATSRDLGGNTEAFF,TGTGCCACCAGCAGAGATTTGGGGGGGAACACTGAAGCTTTCTTT
.,TRBV20-1,.,TRBJ1-1,CSARENIEAFF,TGCAGTGCTAGAGAAAATATTGAAGCTTTCTTT
.,TRBV5-4,.,TRBJ2-3,CASSWTGGGTDTQYF,TGTGCCAGCAGTTGGACCGGCGGGGGCACAGATACGCAGTATTTT
TRBD2,TRBV5-4,.,TRBJ2-7,CASSLAGGPSYEQYF,TGTGCCAGCAGCTTGGCGGGAGGGCCCTCCTACGAGCAGTACTTC
.,TRBV27,.,TRBJ2-5,CASSLARGGETQYF,TGTGCCAGCAGTTTGGCCAGGGGCGGAGAGACCCAGTACTTC
.,TRBV18,.,TRBJ2-3,CASSPGFLANTDTQYF,TGTGCCAGCTCACCAGGGTTTCTAGCGAACACAGATACGCAGTATTTT
TRBD1,TRBV18,.,TRBJ2-7,CASSQGQGIDYEQYF,TGTGCCAGCTCACAAGGACAGGGAATCGACTACGAGCAGTACTTC
TRBD2,TRBV19,.,TRBJ2-7,CASTSGTGGLGYEQYF,TGTGCCAGTACTAGCGGGACCGGCGGTCTGGGATACGAGCAGTACTTC
TRBD2,TRBV19,once,TRBJ2-7,CASSPRTSAIEQYF,TGTGCCAGTAGTCCCAGGACTAGCGCGATCGAGCAGTACTTC
TRBD2,TRBV5-1,.,TRBJ2-7,CASSLTSGDYEQYF,TGCGCCAGCAGCTTGACTAGCGGGGACTACGAGCAGTACTTC
.,TRBV7-6,once,TRBJ2-1,CASSSFHRDGTTNEQFF,TGTGCCAGCAGCTCCTTCCACAGGGATGGGACAACCAATGAGCAGTTCTTC